This T cell receptor (beta chain) was captured in a study of blood T cell repertoires in COVID-19. The length of the CDR3 is 16 residues. Germline V gene lookup returns CDR1 LNHDA and CDR2 SQIVND (reference sequence). Trimming removed 6 bases from V and 4 bases from J; junction bases left unmatched: 9. Original analysis: From reference gene primer amplification, estimates of nucleated cell counts were derived. TCRdb's copy holds only in-frame clones and misses some; the assay was immunoSEQ multiplex PCR. The DNA was the basis for D and trimming; V, J and clone size are from that table. This sample has 210,000 or so clones; around four fifths occur once, and the top ten carry about a sixth.

The gene calls are TRBV19 and TRBJ2-7; 13 bases are shared with TRBD2. Specimen: peripheral blood. The source of this sequence is an elderly woman with active or convalescent COVID-19. The CDR3 region has the DNA TGTGCCAGTAGCCGAATCACTAGCGGGGGGGCGTACGAGCAGTACTTC. This codes for CASSRITSGGAYEQYF. The variable domain in full, with the rest retrieved from reference TRBV19 and TRBJ2-7, is DGGITQSPKYLFRKEGQNVTLSCEQNLNHDAMYWYRQDPGQGLRLIYYSQIVNDFQKGDIAEGYSVSREKKESFPLTVTSAQKNPTAFYLCASSRITSGGAYEQYFGPGTRLTVT.